This T cell receptor (beta chain) is from a study of blood T cells in healthy people across ages. This clonotype has just one count. A second 7 to 11 cycle PCR used barcoded and J-beta primers. TCRdb independently ran MiXCR on the 5' RACE reads; one entry per CDR3 protein. The sample yields around 670,000 distinct CDR3 sequences, approximately 30% seen once. CDR3 length equals 16 residues. Trimming shortened V by 6 bases and J by 3 bases, and 21 bases separated the two germline ends. The germline CDR1 and CDR2 sequences are SGHKS and YYEKEE (reference sequence). The receptor comes from a woman of 80 years or more in good health. The rearrangement links TRBV5-5 to TRBJ1-1; no clear D. Sequenced: blood. The CDR3 reads CASTTILGRADTEAFF. CDR3 sequence (DNA): TGTGCCAGCACCACGATCCTAGGCAGAGCGGACACTGAAGCTTTCTTT.